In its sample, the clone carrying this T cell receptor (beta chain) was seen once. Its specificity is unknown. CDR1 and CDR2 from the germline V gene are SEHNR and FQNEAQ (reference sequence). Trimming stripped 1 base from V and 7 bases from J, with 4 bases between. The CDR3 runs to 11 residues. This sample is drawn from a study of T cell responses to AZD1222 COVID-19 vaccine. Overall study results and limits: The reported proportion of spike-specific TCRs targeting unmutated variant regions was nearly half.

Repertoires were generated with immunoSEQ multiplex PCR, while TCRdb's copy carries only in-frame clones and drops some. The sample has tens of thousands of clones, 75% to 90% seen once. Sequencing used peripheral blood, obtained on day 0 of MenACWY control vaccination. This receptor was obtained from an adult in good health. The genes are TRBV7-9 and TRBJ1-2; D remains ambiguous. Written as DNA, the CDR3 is TGTGCCAGCAGCTTAGTCGGTGGCTACACCTTC. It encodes CASSLVGGYTF.